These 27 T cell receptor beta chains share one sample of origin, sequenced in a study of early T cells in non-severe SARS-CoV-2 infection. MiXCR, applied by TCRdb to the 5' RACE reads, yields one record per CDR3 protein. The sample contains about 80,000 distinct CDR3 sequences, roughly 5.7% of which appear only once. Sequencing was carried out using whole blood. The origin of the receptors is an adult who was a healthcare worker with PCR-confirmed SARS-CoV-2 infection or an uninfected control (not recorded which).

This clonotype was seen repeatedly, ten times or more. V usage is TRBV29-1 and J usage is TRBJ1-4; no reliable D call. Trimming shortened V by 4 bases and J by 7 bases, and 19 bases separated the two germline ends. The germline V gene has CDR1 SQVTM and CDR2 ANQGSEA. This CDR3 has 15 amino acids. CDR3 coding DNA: TGCAGCGTTGGATTTTTAGGAGATGTCCGTGAAAAACTGTTTTTT. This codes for CSVGFLGDVREKLFF.

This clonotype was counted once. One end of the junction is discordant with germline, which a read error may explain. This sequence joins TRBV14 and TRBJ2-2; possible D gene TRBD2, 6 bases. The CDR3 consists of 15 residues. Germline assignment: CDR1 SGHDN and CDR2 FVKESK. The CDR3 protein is CDSSPQAGPTGELFF. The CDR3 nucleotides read TGTGACAGCAGCCCCCAAGCGGGCCCCACCGGGGAGCTGTTTTTT. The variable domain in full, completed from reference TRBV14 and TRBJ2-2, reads EAGVTQFPSHSVIEKGQTVTLRCDPISGHDNLYWYRRVMGKEIKFLLHFVKESKQDESGMPNNRFLAERTGGTYSTLKVQPAELEDSGVYFCDSSPQAGPTGELFFGEGSRLTVL.

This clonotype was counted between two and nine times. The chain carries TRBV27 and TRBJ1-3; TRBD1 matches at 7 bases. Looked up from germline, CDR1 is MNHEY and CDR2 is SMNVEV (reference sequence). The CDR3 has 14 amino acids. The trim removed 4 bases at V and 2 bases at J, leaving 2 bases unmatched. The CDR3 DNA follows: TGTGCCAGCAGTTCCGGGACAGCTGGAAACACCATATATTTT. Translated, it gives CASSSGTAGNTIYF.

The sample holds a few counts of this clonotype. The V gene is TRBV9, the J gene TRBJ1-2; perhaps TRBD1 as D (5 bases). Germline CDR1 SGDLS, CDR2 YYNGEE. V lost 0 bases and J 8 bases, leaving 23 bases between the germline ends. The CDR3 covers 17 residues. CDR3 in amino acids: CASSVDLYSTDPRGYTF. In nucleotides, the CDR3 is TGTGCCAGCAGCGTAGATCTTTACTCGACAGACCCTAGGGGCTACACCTTC.

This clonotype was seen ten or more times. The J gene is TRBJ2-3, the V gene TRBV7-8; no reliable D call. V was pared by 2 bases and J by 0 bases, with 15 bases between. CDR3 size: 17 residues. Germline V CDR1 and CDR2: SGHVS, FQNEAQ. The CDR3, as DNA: TGTGCCAGCAGCTTAAGTAAAACCCCATACAGCACAGATACGCAGTATTTT. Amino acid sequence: CASSLSKTPYSTDTQYF.

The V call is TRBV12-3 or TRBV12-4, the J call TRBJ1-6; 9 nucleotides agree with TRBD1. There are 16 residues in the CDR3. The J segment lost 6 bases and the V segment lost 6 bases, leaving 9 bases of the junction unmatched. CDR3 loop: CASSTGTGSSNSPLHF. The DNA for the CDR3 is TGTGCCAGCAGCACCGGGACAGGGTCGTCTAATTCACCCCTCCACTTT.

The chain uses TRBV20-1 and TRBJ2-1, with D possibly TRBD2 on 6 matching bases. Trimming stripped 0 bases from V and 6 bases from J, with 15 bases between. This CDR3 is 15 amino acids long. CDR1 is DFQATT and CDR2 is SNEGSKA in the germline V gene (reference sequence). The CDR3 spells CSARDIGRECNEQFF. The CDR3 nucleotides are TGCAGTGCTAGAGATATTGGGCGGGAATGCAATGAGCAGTTCTTC.

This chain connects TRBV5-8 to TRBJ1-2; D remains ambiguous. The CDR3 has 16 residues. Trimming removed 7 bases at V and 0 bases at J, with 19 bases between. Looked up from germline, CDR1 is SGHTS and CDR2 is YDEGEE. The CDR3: CASRKPEKPANYGYTF. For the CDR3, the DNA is TGTGCCAGCCGTAAACCGGAGAAACCAGCTAACTATGGCTACACCTTC. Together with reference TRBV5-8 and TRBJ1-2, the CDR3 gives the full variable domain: EAGVTQSPTHLIKTRGQQATLRCSPISGHTSVYWYQQALGLGLQFLLWYDEGEERNRGNFPPRFSGRQFPNYSSELNVNALELEDSALYLCASRKPEKPANYGYTFGSGTRLTVV.

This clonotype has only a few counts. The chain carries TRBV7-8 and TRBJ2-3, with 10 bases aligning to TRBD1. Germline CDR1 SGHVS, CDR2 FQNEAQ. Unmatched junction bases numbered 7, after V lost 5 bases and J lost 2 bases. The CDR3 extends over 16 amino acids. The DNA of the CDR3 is TGTGCCAGCAGCCCCCGGGACAGGGGAATCACAGATACGCAGTATTTT. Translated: CASSPRDRGITDTQYF.

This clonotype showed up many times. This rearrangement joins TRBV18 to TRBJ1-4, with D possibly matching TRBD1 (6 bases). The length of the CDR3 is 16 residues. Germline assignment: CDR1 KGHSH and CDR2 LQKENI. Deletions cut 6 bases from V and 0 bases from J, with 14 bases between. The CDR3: CASSRDRPATNEKLFF. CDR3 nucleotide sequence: TGTGCCAGCTCCCGAGACAGGCCTGCAACTAATGAAAAACTGTTTTTT. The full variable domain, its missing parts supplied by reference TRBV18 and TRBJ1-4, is NAGVMQNPRHLVRRRGQEARLRCSPMKGHSHVYWYRQLPEEGLKFMVYLQKENIIDESGMPKERFSAEFPKEGPSILRIQQVVRGDSAAYFCASSRDRPATNEKLFFGSGTQLSVL.

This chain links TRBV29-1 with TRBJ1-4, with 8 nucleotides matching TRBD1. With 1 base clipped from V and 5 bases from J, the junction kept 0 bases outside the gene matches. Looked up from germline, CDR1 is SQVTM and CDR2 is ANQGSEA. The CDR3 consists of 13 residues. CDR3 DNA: TGCAGCGTTGAAGCAGGGGGCAATGAAAAACTGTTTTTT. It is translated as CSVEAGGNEKLFF.

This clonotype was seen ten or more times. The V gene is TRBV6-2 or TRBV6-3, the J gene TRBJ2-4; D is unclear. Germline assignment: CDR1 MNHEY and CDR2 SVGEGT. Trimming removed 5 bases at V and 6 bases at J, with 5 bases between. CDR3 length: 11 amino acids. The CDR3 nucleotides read TGTGCCAGCAGTACGGGAAACATTCAGTACTTC. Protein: CASSTGNIQYF.

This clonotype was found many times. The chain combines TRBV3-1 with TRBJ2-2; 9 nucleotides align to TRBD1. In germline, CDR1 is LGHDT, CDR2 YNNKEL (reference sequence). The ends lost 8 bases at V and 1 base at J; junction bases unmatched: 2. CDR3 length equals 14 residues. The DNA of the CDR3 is TGTGCCAGCGGGGGACAGGGGAACACCGGGGAGCTGTTTTTT. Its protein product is CASGGQGNTGELFF.

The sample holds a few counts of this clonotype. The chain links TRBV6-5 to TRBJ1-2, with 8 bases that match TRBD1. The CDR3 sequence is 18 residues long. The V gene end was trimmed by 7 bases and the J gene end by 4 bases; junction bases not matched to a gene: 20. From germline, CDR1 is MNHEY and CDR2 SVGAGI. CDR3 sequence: CASIKSTFWTGTAYGYTF. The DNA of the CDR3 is TGTGCCAGCATAAAATCGACCTTTTGGACAGGGACTGCCTATGGCTACACCTTC.

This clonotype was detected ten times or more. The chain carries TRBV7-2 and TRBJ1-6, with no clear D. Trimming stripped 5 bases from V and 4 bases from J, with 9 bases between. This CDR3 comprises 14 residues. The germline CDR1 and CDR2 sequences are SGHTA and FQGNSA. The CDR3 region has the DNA TGTGCCAGCAGCCAAGAGGGTTATAATTCACCCCTCCACTTT. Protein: CASSQEGYNSPLHF.

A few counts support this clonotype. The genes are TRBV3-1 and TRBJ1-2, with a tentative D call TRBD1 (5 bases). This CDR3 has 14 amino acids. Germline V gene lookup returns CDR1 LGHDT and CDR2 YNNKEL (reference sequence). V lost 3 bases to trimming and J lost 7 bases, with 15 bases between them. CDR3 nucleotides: TGTGCCAGCAGCCATTTTGCAGGGAATTTTGGCTACACCTTC. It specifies CASSHFAGNFGYTF.

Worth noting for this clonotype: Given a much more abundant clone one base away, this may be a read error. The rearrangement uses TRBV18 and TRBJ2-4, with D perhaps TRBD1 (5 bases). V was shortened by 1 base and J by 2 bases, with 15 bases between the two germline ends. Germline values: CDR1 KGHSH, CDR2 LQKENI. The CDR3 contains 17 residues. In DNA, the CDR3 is TGTGCCAGCTCACCACTTGGGGCCAGGGCGACCAAAAACATTCAGTACTTC. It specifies CASSPLGARATKNIQYF.

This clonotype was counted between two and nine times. Written as DNA, the CDR3 is TGTGCCAGCAGCCAAGCAGGGTTTGCGGGGAATCAGCCCCAGCATTTT. Protein: CASSQAGFAGNQPQHF. The chain employs TRBV3-1 and TRBJ1-5, with D perhaps TRBD1 (5 bases). Per germline, CDR1 LGHDT and CDR2 YNNKEL (reference sequence). The CDR3 loop spans 16 amino acids. V was clipped by 1 base and J by 4 bases, with 14 bases between them.

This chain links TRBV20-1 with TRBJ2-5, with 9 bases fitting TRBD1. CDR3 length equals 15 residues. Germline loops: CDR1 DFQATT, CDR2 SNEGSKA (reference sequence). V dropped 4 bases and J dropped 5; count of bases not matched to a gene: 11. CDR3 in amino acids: CSATRGQGWYETQYF. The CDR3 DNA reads TGCAGTGCTACCCGAGGACAGGGGTGGTACGAGACCCAGTACTTC.

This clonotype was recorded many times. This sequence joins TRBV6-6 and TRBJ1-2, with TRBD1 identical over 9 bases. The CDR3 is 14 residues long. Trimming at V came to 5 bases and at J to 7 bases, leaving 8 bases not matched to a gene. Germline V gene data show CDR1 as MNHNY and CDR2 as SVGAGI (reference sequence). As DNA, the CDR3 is TGTGCCAGCAGTCCCGTCACAGGGGGCAGTGGCTACACCTTC. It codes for CASSPVTGGSGYTF.

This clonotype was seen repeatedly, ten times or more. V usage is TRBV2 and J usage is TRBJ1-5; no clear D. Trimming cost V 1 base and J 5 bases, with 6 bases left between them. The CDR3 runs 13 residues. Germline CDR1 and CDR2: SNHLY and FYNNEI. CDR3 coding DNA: TGTGCCAGCAGTGAAGTAAGGGATCAGCCCCAGCATTTT. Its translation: CASSEVRDQPQHF.

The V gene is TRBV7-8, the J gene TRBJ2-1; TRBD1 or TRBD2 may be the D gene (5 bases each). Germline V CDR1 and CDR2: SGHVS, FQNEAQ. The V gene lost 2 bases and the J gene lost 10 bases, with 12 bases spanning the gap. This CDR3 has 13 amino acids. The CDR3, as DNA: TGTGCCAGCAGCTTAACGGGACCAGAAGAGCAGTTCTTC. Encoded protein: CASSLTGPEEQFF.

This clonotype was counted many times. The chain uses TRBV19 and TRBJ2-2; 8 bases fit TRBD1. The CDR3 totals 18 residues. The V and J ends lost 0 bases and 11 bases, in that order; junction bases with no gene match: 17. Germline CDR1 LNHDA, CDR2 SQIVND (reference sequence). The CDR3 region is CASSIDRPRSVGQGELFF. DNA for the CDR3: TGTGCCAGTAGTATAGATCGTCCTAGATCGGTCGGACAGGGTGAGCTGTTTTTT.

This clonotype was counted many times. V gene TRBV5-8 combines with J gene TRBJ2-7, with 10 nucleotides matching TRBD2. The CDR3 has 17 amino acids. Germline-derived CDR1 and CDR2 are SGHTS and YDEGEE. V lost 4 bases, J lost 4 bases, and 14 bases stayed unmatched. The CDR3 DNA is TGTGCCAGCAGCGACTATACAGGACTAGCGGAGTGGTACGAGCAGTACTTC. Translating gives CASSDYTGLAEWYEQYF.

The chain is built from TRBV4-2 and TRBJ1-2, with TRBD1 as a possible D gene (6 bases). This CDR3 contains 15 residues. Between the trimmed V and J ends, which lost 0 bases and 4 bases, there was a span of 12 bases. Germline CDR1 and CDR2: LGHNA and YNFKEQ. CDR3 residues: CASSQDLGGLYGYTF. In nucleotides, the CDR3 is TGTGCCAGCAGCCAAGATCTTGGGGGGCTCTATGGCTACACCTTC.

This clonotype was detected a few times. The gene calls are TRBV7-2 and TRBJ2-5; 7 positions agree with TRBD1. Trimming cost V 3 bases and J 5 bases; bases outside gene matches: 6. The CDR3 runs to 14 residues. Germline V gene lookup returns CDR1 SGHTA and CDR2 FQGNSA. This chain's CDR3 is CASSLKGAKETQYF. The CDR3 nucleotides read TGTGCCAGCAGCTTGAAGGGGGCGAAGGAGACCCAGTACTTC.

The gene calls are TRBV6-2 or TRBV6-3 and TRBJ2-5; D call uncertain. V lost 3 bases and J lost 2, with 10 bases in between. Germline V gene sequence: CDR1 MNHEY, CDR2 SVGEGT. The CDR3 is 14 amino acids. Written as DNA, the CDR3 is TGTGCCAGCAGTTATTGGGCGGAGCAAGAGACCCAGTACTTC. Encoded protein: CASSYWAEQETQYF.